The clone carrying this TCR beta chain came up many times. Its antigen is not known. These data belong to a study of T-cell memory formation after mild COVID-19. For the study at large: TCR clusters were mostly donor specific. Study results and limitations: SARS-CoV-2 specificity was not confirmed for second-wave clones peaking on day 37. CD4/CD8 balance characterized clones contracting day 15 to 85, and CD4+ skew characterized later expanders.

The TCR alpha and TCR beta cDNA libraries, bearing sample barcodes and UMIs, were generated by 5'RACE using constant-segment primers. TCRdb analysed the 5' RACE reads with MiXCR anew, one entry per CDR3 protein. Seen here are about 170,000 distinct CDR3 sequences, 10% to 15% observed once, and the top ten hold 2.5% to 3.5%. The sequenced sample was PBMCs or a T cell subset sorted from them (not recorded which). This TCR was sampled from a man in his late teens or twenties who had mild COVID-19 (a few samples of this study predate the infection). Cell type and time point are not known.

The DNA of the CDR3 is TGTGCCAGCTCTTACTCGACGGGGGGCATGGATACGCAGTATTTT. The encoded protein is CASSYSTGGMDTQYF. The V call is TRBV18, the J call TRBJ2-3; maybe TRBD2 (7 bases). V lost 6 bases and J 6 bases, leaving 19 bases between the germline ends. Germline lookup yields CDR1 KGHSH and CDR2 LQKENI. This CDR3 region has 15 residues.